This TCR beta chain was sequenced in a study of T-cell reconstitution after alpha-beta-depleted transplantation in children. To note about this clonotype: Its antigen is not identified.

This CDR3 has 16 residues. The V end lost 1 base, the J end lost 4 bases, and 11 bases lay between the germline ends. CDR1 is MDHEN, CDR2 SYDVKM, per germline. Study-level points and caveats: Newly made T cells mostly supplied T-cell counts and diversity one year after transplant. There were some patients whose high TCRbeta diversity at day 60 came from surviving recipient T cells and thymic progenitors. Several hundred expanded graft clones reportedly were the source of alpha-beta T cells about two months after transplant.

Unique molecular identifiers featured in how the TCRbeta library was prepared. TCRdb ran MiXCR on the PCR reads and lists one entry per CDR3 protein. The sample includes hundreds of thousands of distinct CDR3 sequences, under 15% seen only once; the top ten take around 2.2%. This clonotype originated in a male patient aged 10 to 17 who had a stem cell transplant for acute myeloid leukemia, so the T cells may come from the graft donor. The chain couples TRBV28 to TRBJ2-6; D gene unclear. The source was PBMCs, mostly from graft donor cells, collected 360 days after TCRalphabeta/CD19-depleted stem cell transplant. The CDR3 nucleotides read TGTGCCAGCAGTTTATCAGGCTCAAACGGGGCCAACGTCCTGACTTTC. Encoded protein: CASSLSGSNGANVLTF.